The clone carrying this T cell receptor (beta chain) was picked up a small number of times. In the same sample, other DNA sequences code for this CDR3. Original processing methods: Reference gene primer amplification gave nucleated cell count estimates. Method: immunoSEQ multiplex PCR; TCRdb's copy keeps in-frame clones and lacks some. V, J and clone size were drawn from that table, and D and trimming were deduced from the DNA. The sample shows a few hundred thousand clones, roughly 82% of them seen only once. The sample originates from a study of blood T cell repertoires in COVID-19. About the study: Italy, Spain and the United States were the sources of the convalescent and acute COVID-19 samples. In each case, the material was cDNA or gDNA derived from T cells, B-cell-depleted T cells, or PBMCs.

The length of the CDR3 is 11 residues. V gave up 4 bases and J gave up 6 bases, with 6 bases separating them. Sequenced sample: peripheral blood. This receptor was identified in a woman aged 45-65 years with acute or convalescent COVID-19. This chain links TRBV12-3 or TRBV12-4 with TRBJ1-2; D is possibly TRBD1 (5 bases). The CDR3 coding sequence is TGTGCCAGCAGTTGGGGGGATGGCTACACCTTC. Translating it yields CASSWGDGYTF.